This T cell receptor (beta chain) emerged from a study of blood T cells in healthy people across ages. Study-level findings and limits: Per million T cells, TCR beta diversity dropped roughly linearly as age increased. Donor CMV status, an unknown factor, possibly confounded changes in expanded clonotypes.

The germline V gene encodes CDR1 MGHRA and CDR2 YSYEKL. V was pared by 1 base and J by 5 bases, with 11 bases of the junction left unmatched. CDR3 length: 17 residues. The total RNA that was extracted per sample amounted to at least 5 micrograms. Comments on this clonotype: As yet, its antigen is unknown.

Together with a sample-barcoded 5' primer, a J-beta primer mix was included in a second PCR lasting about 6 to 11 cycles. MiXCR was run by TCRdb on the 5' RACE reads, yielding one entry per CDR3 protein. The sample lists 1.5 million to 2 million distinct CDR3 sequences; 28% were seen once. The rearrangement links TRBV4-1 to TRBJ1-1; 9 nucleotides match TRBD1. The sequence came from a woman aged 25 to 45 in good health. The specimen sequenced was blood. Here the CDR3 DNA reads TGCGCCAGCAGCCAAGGTCTTTGGACAGGGGCGGGAACTGAAGCTTTCTTT. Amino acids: CASSQGLWTGAGTEAFF.